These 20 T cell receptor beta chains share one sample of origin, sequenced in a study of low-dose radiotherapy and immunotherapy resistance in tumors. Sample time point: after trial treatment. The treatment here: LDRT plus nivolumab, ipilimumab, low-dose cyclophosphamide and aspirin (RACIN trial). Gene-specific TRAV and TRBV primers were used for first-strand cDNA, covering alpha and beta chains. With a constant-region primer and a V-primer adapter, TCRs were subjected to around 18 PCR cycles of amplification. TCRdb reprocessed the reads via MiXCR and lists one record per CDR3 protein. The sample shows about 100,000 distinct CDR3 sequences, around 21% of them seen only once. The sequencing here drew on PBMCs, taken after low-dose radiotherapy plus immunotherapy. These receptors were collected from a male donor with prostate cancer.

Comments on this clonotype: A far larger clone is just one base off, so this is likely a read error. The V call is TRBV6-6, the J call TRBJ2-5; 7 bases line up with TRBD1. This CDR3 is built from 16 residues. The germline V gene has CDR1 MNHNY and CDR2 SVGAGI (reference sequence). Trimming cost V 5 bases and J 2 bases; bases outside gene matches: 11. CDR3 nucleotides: TGTGCCAGCAGTGGAGCCGGACCCAGGGGGCAAGAGACCCAGTACTTC. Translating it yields CASSGAGPRGQETQYF.

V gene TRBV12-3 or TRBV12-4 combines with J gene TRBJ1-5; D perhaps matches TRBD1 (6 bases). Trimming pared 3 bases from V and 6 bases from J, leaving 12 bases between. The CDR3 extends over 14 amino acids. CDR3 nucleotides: TGTGCCAGCAGTTTGGCAGGGGAGATTCAGCCCCAGCATTTT. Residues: CASSLAGEIQPQHF.

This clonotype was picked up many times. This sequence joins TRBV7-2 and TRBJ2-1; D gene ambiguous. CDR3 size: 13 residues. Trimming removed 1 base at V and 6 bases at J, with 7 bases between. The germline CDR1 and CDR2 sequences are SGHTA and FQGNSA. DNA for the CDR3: TGTGCCAGCAGCTTAGTCCTGCTCAATGAGCAGTTCTTC. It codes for CASSLVLLNEQFF.

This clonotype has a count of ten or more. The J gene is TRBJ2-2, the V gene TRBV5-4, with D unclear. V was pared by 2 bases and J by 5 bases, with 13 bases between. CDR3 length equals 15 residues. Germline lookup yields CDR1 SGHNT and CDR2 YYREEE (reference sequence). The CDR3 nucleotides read TGTGCCAGCAGCTTAAGGCAAGCACGGACCGGGGAGCTGTTTTTT. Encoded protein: CASSLRQARTGELFF.

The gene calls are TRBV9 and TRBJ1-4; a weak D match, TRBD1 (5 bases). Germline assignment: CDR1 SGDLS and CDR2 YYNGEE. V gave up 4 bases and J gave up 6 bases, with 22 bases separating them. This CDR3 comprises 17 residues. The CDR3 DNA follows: TGTGCCAGCAGCCCCGGGGGGAGTCCATATCGTCATGAAAAACTGTTTTTT. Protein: CASSPGGSPYRHEKLFF.

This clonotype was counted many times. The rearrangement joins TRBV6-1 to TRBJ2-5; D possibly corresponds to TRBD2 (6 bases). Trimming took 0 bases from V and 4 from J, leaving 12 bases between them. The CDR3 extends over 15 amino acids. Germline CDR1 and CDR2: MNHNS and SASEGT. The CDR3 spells CASSEARGMGETQYF. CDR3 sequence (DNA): TGTGCCAGCAGTGAAGCGCGGGGTATGGGAGAGACCCAGTACTTC.

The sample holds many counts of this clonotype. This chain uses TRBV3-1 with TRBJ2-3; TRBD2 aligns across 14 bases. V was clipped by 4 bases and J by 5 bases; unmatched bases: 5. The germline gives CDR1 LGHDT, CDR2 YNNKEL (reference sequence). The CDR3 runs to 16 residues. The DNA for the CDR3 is TGTGCCAGCAGCCCGACCGGACTAGCGGGGGGAGATACGCAGTATTTT. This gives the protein CASSPTGLAGGDTQYF.

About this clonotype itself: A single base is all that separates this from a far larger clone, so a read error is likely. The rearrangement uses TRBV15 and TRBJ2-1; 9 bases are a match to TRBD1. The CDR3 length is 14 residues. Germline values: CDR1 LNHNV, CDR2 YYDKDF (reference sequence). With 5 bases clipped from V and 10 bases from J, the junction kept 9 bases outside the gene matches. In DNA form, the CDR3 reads TGTGCCACCAGCCCGGGACAGGGATCCCACGAGCAGTTCTTC. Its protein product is CATSPGQGSHEQFF.

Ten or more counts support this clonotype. CDR3 amino acids: CSAFTGERYEQYF. CDR3 sequence (DNA): TGCAGTGCTTTCACAGGGGAACGCTACGAGCAGTACTTC. The rearrangement joins TRBV20-1 to TRBJ2-7; 7 nucleotides agree with TRBD1. Germline-derived CDR1 and CDR2 are DFQATT and SNEGSKA (reference sequence). This CDR3 has 13 residues. The ends lost 5 bases at V and 3 bases at J; junction bases unmatched: 7.

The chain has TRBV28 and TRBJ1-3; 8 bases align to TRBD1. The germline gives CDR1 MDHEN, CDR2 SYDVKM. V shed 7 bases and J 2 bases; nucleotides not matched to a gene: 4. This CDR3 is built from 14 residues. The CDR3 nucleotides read TGTGCCAGCAACACAGGGGGAGCTGGAAACACCATATATTTT. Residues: CASNTGGAGNTIYF.

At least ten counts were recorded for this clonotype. The CDR3 DNA is TGTGCCAGCAGTGAAGCAAGGAGGGTCGAGCAGTACTTC. It encodes CASSEARRVEQYF. The V gene is TRBV2, the J gene TRBJ2-7; weak D call: TRBD2 (6 bases). The CDR3 contains 13 residues. Germline V gives CDR1 SNHLY, CDR2 FYNNEI. V gave up 0 bases and J gave up 6 bases, with 9 bases separating them.

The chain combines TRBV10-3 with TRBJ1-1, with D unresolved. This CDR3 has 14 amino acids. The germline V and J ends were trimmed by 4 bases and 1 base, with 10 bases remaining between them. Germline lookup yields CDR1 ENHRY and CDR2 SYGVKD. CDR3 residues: CAISGAGANTEAFF. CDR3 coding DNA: TGTGCCATCAGTGGGGCGGGCGCGAACACTGAAGCTTTCTTT.

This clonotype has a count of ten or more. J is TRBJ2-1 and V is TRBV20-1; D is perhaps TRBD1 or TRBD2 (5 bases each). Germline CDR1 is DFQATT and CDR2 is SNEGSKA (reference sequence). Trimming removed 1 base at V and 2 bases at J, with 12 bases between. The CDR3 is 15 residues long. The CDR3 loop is CSARVNGATYNEQFF. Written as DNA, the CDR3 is TGCAGTGCTAGAGTTAACGGGGCGACCTACAATGAGCAGTTCTTC.

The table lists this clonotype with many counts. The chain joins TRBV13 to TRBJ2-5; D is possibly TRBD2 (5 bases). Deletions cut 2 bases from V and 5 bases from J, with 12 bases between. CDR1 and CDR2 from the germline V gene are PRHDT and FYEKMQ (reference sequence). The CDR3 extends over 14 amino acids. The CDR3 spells CASSLNGVGETQYF. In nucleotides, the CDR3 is TGTGCCAGCAGCTTAAACGGGGTCGGGGAGACCCAGTACTTC.

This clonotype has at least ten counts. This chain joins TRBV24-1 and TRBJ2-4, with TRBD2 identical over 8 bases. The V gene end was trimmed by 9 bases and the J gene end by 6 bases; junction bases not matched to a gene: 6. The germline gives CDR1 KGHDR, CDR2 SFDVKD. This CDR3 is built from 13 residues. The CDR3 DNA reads TGTGCCACCGGGTCGGGAGGGCGAAACATTCAGTACTTC. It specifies CATGSGGRNIQYF.

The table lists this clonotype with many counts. The CDR3 coding sequence is TGTGCCAGCACCCCCCGGGACAGGGGCTACGAGCAGTACTTC. It is translated as CASTPRDRGYEQYF. The chain carries TRBV11-2 and TRBJ2-7, with TRBD1 matching over 10 bases. V shed 7 bases and J 3 bases; nucleotides not matched to a gene: 6. The CDR3 spans 14 residues. Germline loops: CDR1 SGHAT, CDR2 FQNNGV.

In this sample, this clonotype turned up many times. This CDR3 is CASRGGQGARTQYF. In DNA form, the CDR3 reads TGTGCCAGCAGGGGAGGACAGGGGGCTCGTACGCAGTATTTT. The V gene is TRBV11-2, the J gene TRBJ2-3, with 11 bases aligning to TRBD1. CDR3 size: 14 residues. Germline CDR1 SGHAT, CDR2 FQNNGV. V dropped 6 bases and J dropped 8; count of bases not matched to a gene: 7.

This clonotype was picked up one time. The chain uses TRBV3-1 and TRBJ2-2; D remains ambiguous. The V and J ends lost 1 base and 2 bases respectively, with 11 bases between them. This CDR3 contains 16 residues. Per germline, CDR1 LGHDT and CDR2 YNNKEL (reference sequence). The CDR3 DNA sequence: TGTGCCAGCAGCCAAGGAATTGCTCTTAACACCGGGGAGCTGTTTTTT. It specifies CASSQGIALNTGELFF. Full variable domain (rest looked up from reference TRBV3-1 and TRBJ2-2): DTAVSQTPKYLVTQMGNDKSIKCEQNLGHDTMYWYKQDSKKFLKIMFSYNNKELIINETVPNRFSPKSPDKAHLNLHINSLELGDSAVYFCASSQGIALNTGELFFGEGSRLTVL.

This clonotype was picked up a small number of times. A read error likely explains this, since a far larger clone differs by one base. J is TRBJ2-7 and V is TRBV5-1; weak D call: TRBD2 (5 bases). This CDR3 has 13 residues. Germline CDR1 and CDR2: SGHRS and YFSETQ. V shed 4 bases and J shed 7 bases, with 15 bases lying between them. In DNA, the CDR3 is TGCGCCAGCAGCCCTCCGGGGTCTACTGAGCAGTACTTC. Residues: CASSPPGSTEQYF.

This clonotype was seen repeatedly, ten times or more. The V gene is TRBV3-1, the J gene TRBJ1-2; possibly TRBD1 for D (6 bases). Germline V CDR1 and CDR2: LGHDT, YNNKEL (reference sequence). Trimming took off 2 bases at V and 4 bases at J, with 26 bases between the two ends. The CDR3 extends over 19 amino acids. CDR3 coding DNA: TGTGCCAGCAGCCAAAAAGGGGGGGGAGGGCAAGACTCACTCTATGGCTACACCTTC. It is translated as CASSQKGGGGQDSLYGYTF.